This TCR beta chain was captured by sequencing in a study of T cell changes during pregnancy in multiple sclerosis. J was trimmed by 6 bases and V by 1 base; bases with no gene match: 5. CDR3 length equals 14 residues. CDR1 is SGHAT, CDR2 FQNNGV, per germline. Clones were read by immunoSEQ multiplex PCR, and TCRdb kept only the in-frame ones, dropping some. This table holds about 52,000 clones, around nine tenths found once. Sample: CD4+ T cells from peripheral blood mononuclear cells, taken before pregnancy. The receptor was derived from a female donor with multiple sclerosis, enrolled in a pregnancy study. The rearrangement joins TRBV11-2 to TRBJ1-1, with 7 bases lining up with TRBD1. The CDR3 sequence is CASSLGTGYAEAFF. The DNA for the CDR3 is TGTGCCAGCAGCTTAGGGACAGGCTACGCTGAAGCTTTCTTT.